This TCR beta chain was profiled in a study of identifying expanded T cells in peripheral blood. General study points: Differentially abundant clones: 0.95 to 1.5 between replicates, 16.4 at approximately 13 days, less than 20 at four. Clone count variance between roughly two-week samples rose with total template count.

No infections or other immune events were documented during collection. V was pared by 3 bases and J by 3 bases, with 10 bases of the junction left unmatched. Germline V CDR1 and CDR2: MGHRA, YSYEKL. The CDR3 length is 16 residues. The method was immunoSEQ multiplex PCR; TCRdb's version includes in-frame clones alone and lacks a portion of them. In the table there are approximately 97,000 clones, about nine tenths of which are singletons. Comment on this clone: Antigen: not known.

Sequenced input: blood. The chain has TRBV4-1 and TRBJ1-2; 7 bases are a match to TRBD1. The sequence derives from a person aged 18 to 70 in good health. CDR3: CASSHPGRDRDYGYTF. In DNA form, the CDR3 reads TGCGCCAGCAGCCATCCGGGTCGGGACAGAGACTATGGCTACACCTTC.